These 15 T cell receptor beta chains were all obtained from the same sample, sequenced in a study of blood T cell repertoires in COVID-19. Clones were sequenced by immunoSEQ multiplex PCR, and TCRdb holds only the in-frame ones, with some missing. Among about 200,000 clones, 85% were seen once, and the ten largest hold about 19%. The sample was PBMCs or T cells enriched from blood (not recorded which). The origin of the receptors is a man in his forties who had recovered from COVID-19.

The chain employs TRBV5-5 and TRBJ1-5; D is undetermined. The CDR3 length is 16 residues. Looked up from germline, CDR1 is SGHKS and CDR2 is YYEKEE (reference sequence). V was shortened by 0 bases and J by 2 bases, with 12 bases between the two germline ends. DNA of the CDR3: TGTGCCAGCAGCTTGGGGTCCTACGCGGGCAATCAGCCCCAGCATTTT. Amino acid sequence: CASSLGSYAGNQPQHF.

To note about this clone: Lacking the conserved final phenylalanine or tryptophan, this CDR3 likely reflects a read error. Because the CDR3's place on the DNA is in doubt, the DNA is left out and the CDR3 is given as listed by TCRdb. V is TRBV4-2 and J is TRBJ1-4; TRBD1 is the table's D call and was not checked against the DNA. The CDR3 has 13 residues if both end residues are counted. The germline CDR1 and CDR2 sequences are LGHNA and YNFKEQ. The CDR3 spells CASSQELGTGGLY.

The chain links TRBV4-1 to TRBJ2-7; a weak D match, TRBD1 (5 bases). Trimming took 4 bases from V and 2 from J, leaving 24 bases between them. The CDR3 is made up of 18 amino acids. Germline loops: CDR1 MGHRA, CDR2 YSYEKL. The CDR3 protein is CASSRRSNDDSPTYEQYF. The CDR3 DNA reads TGCGCCAGCAGCCGGCGGTCGAACGACGACAGCCCTACCTACGAGCAGTACTTC.

As regards this clone: This sample includes further DNA sequences coding for the same CDR3. The rearrangement uses TRBV6-5 and TRBJ1-3; D may be TRBD1 (5 bases). The germline CDR1 and CDR2 sequences are MNHEY and SVGAGI. The ends were cut back, 2 bases at V and 0 bases at J, with 5 bases in the middle. The CDR3 length is 14 residues. The CDR3 nucleotides read TGTGCCAGCAGTTACACAGGCTCTGGAAACACCATATATTTT. Translation gives CASSYTGSGNTIYF.

The rearrangement uses TRBV7-9 and TRBJ1-2, with a possible D match to TRBD1 (6 bases). The CDR3 totals 13 residues. The germline V gene has CDR1 SEHNR and CDR2 FQNEAQ (reference sequence). Trimming cost V 3 bases and J 8 bases, with 13 bases left between them. For the CDR3, the DNA is TGTGCCAGCAGCTTGTCAGGGGTGGGAGGCTACACCTTC. Protein: CASSLSGVGGYTF.

There are a few counts of this clone. The chain is built from TRBV12-1 and TRBJ1-3; no DNA check was done on the table's D call, TRBD1. TRBV12-1 is noted as a pseudogene. The CDR3 loop spans 15 amino acids. DNA of the CDR3: TGTGCCAGCAGCTTTGGGGGACAGGGGCGAAACACCATATATTTT. This codes for CASSFGGQGRNTIYF.

V is TRBV28 and J is TRBJ2-7, with D tentatively TRBD2 (5 bases). From germline, CDR1 is MDHEN and CDR2 SYDVKM. This CDR3 is built from 16 residues. Between the trimmed V and J ends, which lost 3 bases and 2 bases, there was a span of 17 bases. The CDR3 coding sequence is TGTGCCAGCAGTTTTATGAGGCGGAGGCCAACCTACGAGCAGTACTTC. Its translation: CASSFMRRRPTYEQYF.

The rearrangement links TRBV7-2 to TRBJ2-1; TRBD2 agrees at 11 bases. CDR3 length: 16 amino acids. Germline V CDR1 and CDR2: SGHTA, FQGNSA. Unmatched junction bases numbered 9, after V lost 5 bases and J lost 6 bases. DNA of the CDR3: TGTGCCAGCAGCCCCCGGCCCACTAGCGGGAGCAATGAGCAGTTCTTC. Its translation: CASSPRPTSGSNEQFF.

The chain has TRBV6-5 and TRBJ2-5, with 7 bases fitting TRBD1. Unmatched junction bases numbered 14, after V lost 8 bases and J lost 5 bases. CDR1 is MNHEY and CDR2 is SVGAGI in the germline V gene. CDR3 length: 15 residues. The CDR3 is CASCRGTSTRETQYF. CDR3 nucleotide sequence: TGTGCCAGCTGCAGGGGGACATCAACTCGGGAGACCCAGTACTTC.

The CDR3 bases are TGTGCCAGCAGTTTAGCCCCGGGCAGGGTTCAAGAGACCCAGTACTTC. Residues: CASSLAPGRVQETQYF. The chain combines TRBV28 with TRBJ2-5; D possibly corresponds to TRBD1 (5 bases). The CDR3 extends over 16 amino acids. V shed 2 bases and J shed 2 bases, with 15 bases lying between them. Looked up from germline, CDR1 is MDHEN and CDR2 is SYDVKM.

The rearrangement links TRBV5-4 to TRBJ2-3; 9 positions match TRBD2. The CDR3 totals 17 residues. Germline V gives CDR1 SGHNT, CDR2 YYREEE (reference sequence). Losses at the gene ends were 2 bases for V and 6 bases for J; bases not matched to a gene: 13. This CDR3 is CASSFLGLAPQADTQYF. The CDR3 DNA reads TGTGCCAGCAGCTTTCTGGGACTAGCCCCTCAGGCGGATACGCAGTATTTT.

V is TRBV21-1 and J is TRBJ2-7; the table's D call of TRBD1 was not tested on the DNA. TRBV21-1 is described as a pseudogene. This CDR3 contains 14 residues. The CDR3 DNA follows: TGTGCCAAGCCTGGTGGACAGGCAACCTACGAGCAGTACTTC. Its translation is CAKPGGQATYEQYF.

The chain joins TRBV7-9 to TRBJ1-1; no firm D call. The V end was cut by 4 bases, the J end by 5 bases, with 14 bases between. The CDR3 consists of 14 residues. The V gene's germline CDR1 is SEHNR and CDR2 FQNEAQ (reference sequence). The CDR3 bases are TGTGCCAGCAGCTCCCACACCCTTAATACTGAAGCTTTCTTT. Translated: CASSSHTLNTEAFF.

This rearrangement joins TRBV7-9 to TRBJ1-2; 8 bases agree with TRBD1. V shed 7 bases, J shed 2 bases, and the junction held 3 bases outside the gene matches. Per germline, CDR1 SEHNR and CDR2 FQNEAQ (reference sequence). This CDR3 region has 13 residues. CDR3 sequence: CASTGQGNYGYTF. In DNA form, the CDR3 reads TGTGCCAGCACCGGACAGGGCAACTATGGCTACACCTTC. The full variable domain, rest sourced from reference TRBV7-9 and TRBJ1-2, is DTGVSQNPRHKITKRGQNVTFRCDPISEHNRLYWYRQTLGQGPEFLTYFQNEAQLEKSRLLSDRFSAERPKGSFSTLEIQRTEQGDSAMYLCASTGQGNYGYTFGSGTRLTVV.

The CDR3 loop is CASSLPHYADTQYF. The CDR3 DNA follows: TGTGCCAGCAGTTTACCCCACTACGCAGATACGCAGTATTTT. The chain links TRBV28 to TRBJ2-3; D uncertain. There are 14 residues in the CDR3. Germline V gene data show CDR1 as MDHEN and CDR2 as SYDVKM. V was trimmed by 2 bases and J by 4 bases, leaving 10 bases between them.